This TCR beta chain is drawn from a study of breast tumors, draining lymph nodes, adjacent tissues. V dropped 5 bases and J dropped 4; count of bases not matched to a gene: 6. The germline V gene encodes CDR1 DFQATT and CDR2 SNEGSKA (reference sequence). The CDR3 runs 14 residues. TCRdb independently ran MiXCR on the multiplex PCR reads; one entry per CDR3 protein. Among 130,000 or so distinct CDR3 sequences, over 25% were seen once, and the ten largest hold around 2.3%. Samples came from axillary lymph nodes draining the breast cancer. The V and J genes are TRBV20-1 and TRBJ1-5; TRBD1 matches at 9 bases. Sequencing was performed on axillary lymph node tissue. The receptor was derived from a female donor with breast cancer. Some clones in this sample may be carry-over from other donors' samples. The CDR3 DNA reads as TGCAGTGCTCCTCGGACAGGGGTTAATCAGCCCCAGCATTTT. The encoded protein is CSAPRTGVNQPQHF.